One and the same sample provided the 12 T cell receptor beta chains below, sequenced in a study of tissue T cells after allogeneic stem cell transplantation. Generated by immunoSEQ multiplex PCR, the TCRdb table keeps only in-frame clones and is missing some. The profile shows around 50,000 clones, around 72% of them singletons. The specimen sequenced was sorted cells pooled from one or two spleens. These TCRs come from a pool of C57BL/6 mice in good health.

Of note for this clone: The germline and genes are mouse ones. Read data end 1 residue before the CDR3 end; the end is taken from the germline J gene. The V call is TRBV4, the J call TRBJ2-3; the D is unclear. V shed 4 bases and J shed 0 bases, with 2 bases lying between them. Germline lookup yields CDR1 LGHDT and CDR2 YNNKQL (reference sequence). The CDR3 runs 12 residues. CDR3 in amino acids: CASSSSAETLYF. CDR3 bases read: TGTGCCAGCAGCTCTAGTGCAGAAACGCTGTAT.

Comments on this clone: The genes and germline here are from mouse. The read falls 1 residue short of the CDR3 end, and the missing part is taken from the germline J gene. The rearrangement joins TRBV26 to TRBJ1-2; 9 nucleotides match TRBD1. Per germline, CDR1 KGHPV and CDR2 FQNQEV (reference sequence). V was clipped by 4 bases and J by 0 bases; unmatched bases: 3. This CDR3 contains 15 residues. The CDR3 loop reads CASSPHRGPNSDYTF. The covered CDR3 bases are TGTGCCAGCAGTCCTCACAGGGGGCCAAACTCCGACTACACC.

Worth noting for this clone: The germline and genes are mouse ones. Coverage ceases 1 residue before the CDR3 finishes, and the germline J gene fills in the end. The chain recombines TRBV13-1 with TRBJ1-4, with D hard to call. V lost 1 base to trimming and J lost 5 bases, with 3 bases between them. Germline V CDR1 and CDR2: NSHNY, SYGAGN. The CDR3 contains 12 residues. The CDR3 loop reads CASSDMNERLFF. Partial CDR3 DNA: TGTGCCAGCAGTGATATGAACGAAAGATTATTT.

Comment on this clone: Mouse gene names apply. The read is 1 residue too short to cover the CDR3 end, so that end is filled in from the germline J gene. This chain joins TRBV2 and TRBJ2-4, with no clear D. The germline CDR1 and CDR2 sequences are LGHNA and YSYQKL. CDR3 length equals 14 residues. V shed 0 bases and J shed 6 bases, with 10 bases lying between them. CDR3 in amino acids: CASSQDMGSNTLYF. Partial CDR3 DNA: TGTGCCAGCAGCCAAGATATGGGCAGTAACACCTTGTAC.

A note on this clone: Each gene name is a mouse one. Sequencing ends 1 residue short of the CDR3 end; the germline J gene provides the rest. This sequence joins TRBV5 and TRBJ1-2, with TRBD1 matching over 11 bases. The J segment lost 1 base and the V segment lost 3 bases, leaving 7 bases of the junction unmatched. Germline loops: CDR1 LGHNA, CDR2 YNLKQL (reference sequence). The CDR3 is made up of 17 amino acids. CDR3 loop: CASSHVPGQGENSDYTF. Incomplete CDR3 DNA: TGTGCCAGCAGCCACGTCCCGGGACAGGGGGAAAACTCCGACTACACC.

About this clone itself: The genes and germline here are from mouse. The read gets to within 1 residue of the CDR3 end, and the germline J gene fills in the rest. This chain joins TRBV13-3 and TRBJ2-5, with TRBD1 matching over 10 bases. CDR1 is NNHDY and CDR2 is SYVADS in the germline V gene. The CDR3 consists of 14 residues. V lost 4 bases to trimming and J lost 6 bases; unmatched junction nucleotides: 5. The part of the CDR3 DNA that was read is TGTGCCAGCAGTCCGGGACAGGGGAGCGACACCCAGTAC. Encoded protein: CASSPGQGSDTQY. The complete CDR3 sequence is CASSPGQGSDTQYF. The full variable domain, rest sourced from reference TRBV13-3 and TRBJ2-5, is EAAVTQSPRSKVAVTGGKVTLSCHQTNNHDYMYWYRQDTGHGLRLIHYSYVADSTEKGDIPDGYKASRPSQENFSLILELASLSQTAVYFCASSPGQGSDTQYFGPGTRLLVL.

This clone was counted once. Gene names are mouse gene names. With the read ending 1 residue before the CDR3 end, the germline J gene is used to fill in that end. This chain uses TRBV31 with TRBJ2-1; perhaps TRBD1 as D (6 bases). The CDR3 is 14 amino acids. Germline lookup yields CDR1 GKSSPN and CDR2 SITVG. The ends were cut back, 0 bases at V and 5 bases at J, with 11 bases in the middle. CDR3 DNA (partial): TGTGCCTGGAGTCTAAGGGGGAGGAATGCTGAGCAGTTC. Encoded protein: CAWSLRGRNAEQF. The complete CDR3 sequence is CAWSLRGRNAEQFF.

This clone was seen only once. Germline and genes: mouse. The read falls 1 residue short of the CDR3 end, and the missing part is taken from the germline J gene. J is TRBJ2-5 and V is TRBV13-2, with unresolved D. The V end was cut by 1 base, the J end by 2 bases, with 11 bases between. Per germline, CDR1 NNHNN and CDR2 SYGAGS (reference sequence). There are 15 residues in the CDR3. The CDR3 protein is CASGDPLGGQDTQYF. CDR3 DNA, as far as it was read: TGTGCCAGCGGTGATCCCCTCGGTGGCCAAGACACCCAGTAC.

In this sample, this clone turned up once. The gene symbols are mouse symbols. The CDR3 goes on 1 residue after the read ends, and that part is filled in from the germline J gene. The J gene is TRBJ1-1, the V gene TRBV16; D is undetermined. Per the germline V gene, CDR1 is SGHSA and CDR2 is FRNQAP. This CDR3 is 11 amino acids long. The V and J ends lost 2 bases and 10 bases respectively, with 8 bases between them. CDR3 sequence: CASSLQEGVFF. The DNA read from the CDR3 is TGTGCAAGCAGCTTACAGGAGGGAGTCTTC.

A note on this clone: Germline and genes here are mouse. Coverage ceases 1 residue before the CDR3 finishes, and the germline J gene fills in the end. The chain recombines TRBV3 with TRBJ2-5, with 9 bases fitting TRBD2. CDR1 SNHLY and CDR2 FYNGKV come from the germline V gene (reference sequence). J gave up 4 bases and V 1 base, and 0 bases lay outside the gene matches. This CDR3 has 14 residues. The covered CDR3 bases are TGTGCCAGCAGCTTAGACTGGGGGGAAGACACCCAGTAC. Protein: CASSLDWGEDTQY. The CDR3 reads in full as CASSLDWGEDTQYF. Together with reference TRBV3 and TRBJ2-5, the CDR3 gives the full variable domain: GPKVLQIPSHQIIDMGQMVTLNCDPVSNHLYFYWYKQILGQQMEFLVNFYNGKVMEKSKLFKDQFSVERPDGSYFTLKIQPTALEDSAVYFCASSLDWGEDTQYFGPGTRLLVL.

A note on this clone: Genes and germline come from the mouse. The read gets to within 1 residue of the CDR3 end, and the germline J gene fills in the rest. The V call is TRBV1, the J call TRBJ2-5; TRBD1 might be the D (5 bases). This CDR3 spans 15 amino acids. Trimming shortened V by 0 bases and J by 2 bases, and 9 bases separated the two germline ends. The germline CDR1 and CDR2 sequences are NSQYPW and LRSPGD (reference sequence). The part of the CDR3 DNA that was read is TGCACCTGCAGTGCAGATTTCCAGGGCCAAGACACCCAGTAC. It codes for CTCSADFQGQDTQY. In full, the CDR3 reads CTCSADFQGQDTQYF.

As regards this clone: Gene names and germline match the mouse. The read halts 1 residue ahead of the CDR3 end, with the missing end drawn from the germline J gene. V usage is TRBV19 and J usage is TRBJ1-6; 7 bases agree with TRBD1. TRBJ1-6 is placed among ORFs of uncertain function. V lost 5 bases and J lost 0; bases outside the gene matches: 2. This CDR3 is built from 15 residues. CDR1 is FNHDT, CDR2 SITEND, per germline (reference sequence). CDR3 in amino acids: CASSRQGSYNSPLYF. The sequenced CDR3 bases are TGTGCCAGCAGCCGACAGGGTTCCTATAATTCGCCCCTCTAC.